The 32 T cell receptor beta chains below all came from one sample that was sequenced in a study of Graves' ophthalmopathy and Graves' hyperthyroidism (dated by TCRdb to the late 2010s). Data came from an Illumina HiSeq 2000. For repertoire sequencing, the TCR beta CDR3 regions were amplified from RNA transcripts. A first-round RT-PCR used HTBI primers with the Qiagen OneStep RT-PCR kit, followed by a second-round multiplex PCR, size selection and purification. Through fastp at Q25 and MiXCR, TCRdb rebuilt clones from the public reads, retaining in-frame beta chains. For every CDR3 protein sequence, its rows merge into one entry that carries the most common genes and DNA. A total of about 220,000 distinct CDR3 sequences appear in this sample, under 25% of them only once. The leading ten clones occupy roughly 45% of the sample. The sequencing sample was made of peripheral blood. Source of these receptors: a woman in her 50s with Graves' ophthalmopathy. Donor details come from another sample of the same person, matched by shared clones.

This clonotype was observed many times. The chain recombines TRBV10-2 with TRBJ1-2, with TRBD1 identical over 7 bases. Germline assignment: CDR1 WSHSY and CDR2 SAAADI. This CDR3 spans 15 amino acids. V dropped 0 bases and J dropped 8; count of bases not matched to a gene: 9. In nucleotides, the CDR3 is TGCGCCAGCAGTGAGTCAGCGGGCCAGGGGGACGGCTACACCTTC. Translated, it gives CASSESAGQGDGYTF.

At least ten counts were recorded for this clonotype. The gene calls are TRBV19 and TRBJ2-7; TRBD2 matches at 10 bases. This CDR3 region has 16 residues. The germline V gene has CDR1 LNHDA and CDR2 SQIVND (reference sequence). Losses at the gene ends were 5 bases for V and 5 bases for J; bases not matched to a gene: 12. The CDR3 loop is CASSPVKGGTSDEQYF. Written as DNA, the CDR3 is TGTGCCAGTAGTCCAGTGAAGGGAGGGACTAGCGACGAGCAGTACTTC.

This clonotype was observed many times. The V and J genes are TRBV29-1 and TRBJ2-5; tentatively, D is TRBD1 or TRBD2 (5 bases each). This CDR3 has 13 residues. Per germline, CDR1 SQVTM and CDR2 ANQGSEA. The germline V and J ends were trimmed by 0 bases and 4 bases, with 9 bases remaining between them. This CDR3 reads CSVEDGGGETQYF. CDR3 in DNA: TGCAGCGTTGAAGATGGTGGGGGAGAGACCCAGTACTTC.

This chain joins TRBV28 and TRBJ1-2, with unresolved D. V lost 7 bases to trimming and J lost 0 bases, with 9 bases between them. Germline V lookup: CDR1 MDHEN, CDR2 SYDVKM. This CDR3 region has 13 residues. For the CDR3, the DNA is TGTGCCAGCATGGTCAGAGCTAACTATGGCTACACCTTC. Protein sequence: CASMVRANYGYTF.

This chain uses TRBV29-1 with TRBJ1-1; D possibly corresponds to TRBD1 (6 bases). Deletions cut 6 bases from V and 8 bases from J, with 13 bases between. The CDR3 spans 11 residues. Germline V gene lookup returns CDR1 SQVTM and CDR2 ANQGSEA. In nucleotides, the CDR3 is TGCAGCGTGGGAGGACAGTTCGAAGCTTTCTTT. Protein: CSVGGQFEAFF.

V and J are TRBV5-1 and TRBJ2-7, with TRBD1 identical over 7 bases. With 4 bases clipped from V and 1 base from J, the junction kept 8 bases outside the gene matches. Germline V gives CDR1 SGHRS, CDR2 YFSETQ. The CDR3 loop spans 15 amino acids. Here the CDR3 DNA reads TGCGCCAGCAGCGCCGGGACAGCAGCTTCCTACGAGCAGTACTTC. Translated: CASSAGTAASYEQYF.

The chain joins TRBV4-1 to TRBJ2-7; the match to TRBD1 covers 9 bases. This CDR3 comprises 15 residues. Germline loops: CDR1 MGHRA, CDR2 YSYEKL. Trimming removed 3 bases from V and 5 bases from J; junction bases left unmatched: 8. The CDR3 nucleotides are TGCGCCAGCAGCCATACGGACAGGGGTGGGGACGAGCAGTACTTC. This gives the protein CASSHTDRGGDEQYF.

The chain employs TRBV3-1 and TRBJ1-2, with 9 bases aligning to TRBD1. Germline CDR1 LGHDT, CDR2 YNNKEL (reference sequence). The CDR3 loop spans 16 amino acids. The J segment lost 3 bases and the V segment lost 1 base, leaving 6 bases of the junction unmatched. The CDR3 DNA follows: TGTGCCAGCAGCCAAGTATGGGGACAGGGAGACTATGGCTACACCTTC. This gives the protein CASSQVWGQGDYGYTF.

This clonotype was recorded at least ten times. The chain carries TRBV27 and TRBJ1-5; D unclear. Germline CDR1 MNHEY, CDR2 SMNVEV (reference sequence). V lost 1 base and J lost 0, with 7 bases in between. This CDR3 region has 15 residues. This CDR3 reads CASSLWAGSNQPQHF. The CDR3 nucleotides are TGTGCCAGCAGTTTATGGGCAGGTAGCAATCAGCCCCAGCATTTT.

In this sample, this clonotype turned up many times. J is TRBJ2-7 and V is TRBV11-2; no definite D call. CDR3 length equals 12 residues. V shed 5 bases and J shed 9 bases, with 14 bases lying between them. The germline CDR1 and CDR2 sequences are SGHAT and FQNNGV. The DNA of the CDR3 is TGTGCCAGCAGCGGCGCGGTTCCGAGGCAGTACTTC. This gives the protein CASSGAVPRQYF.

The table lists this clonotype with many counts. The chain recombines TRBV30 with TRBJ1-1, with D perhaps matching TRBD1 (5 bases). Germline CDR1 GTSNPN, CDR2 SVGIG (reference sequence). The CDR3 consists of 13 residues. Trimming shortened V by 0 bases and J by 7 bases, and 12 bases separated the two germline ends. The CDR3 coding sequence is TGTGCCTGGAGTGTTGGGGGATTGGGTGAAGCTTTCTTT. Protein sequence: CAWSVGGLGEAFF.

In its sample, this clonotype was seen a few times. The V gene is TRBV2, the J gene TRBJ1-5; unclear D gene. V dropped 1 base and J dropped 7 bases, with 8 bases sitting between them. The germline gives CDR1 SNHLY, CDR2 FYNNEI. The CDR3 is 13 residues long. DNA of the CDR3: TGTGCCAGCAGTGAAGATTGGCTCCAGCCCCAGCATTTT. Its translation is CASSEDWLQPQHF.

This clonotype was found many times. CDR3 sequence reads: CSVQWTENLQETQYF. CDR3 DNA: TGCAGTGTCCAGTGGACAGAAAACCTCCAAGAGACCCAGTACTTC. This chain connects TRBV20-1 to TRBJ2-5, with a weak D call TRBD1 (6 bases). V lost 7 bases and J lost 1, with 19 bases in between. CDR1 DFQATT and CDR2 SNEGSKA come from the germline V gene (reference sequence). The CDR3 covers 15 residues.

A few counts support this clonotype. The genes are TRBV11-2 and TRBJ2-7; the D is unclear. This CDR3 spans 15 amino acids. The germline V gene has CDR1 SGHAT and CDR2 FQNNGV. V was shortened by 1 base and J by 3 bases, with 13 bases between the two germline ends. The CDR3 region is CASSLGQQPNYEQYF. The CDR3 nucleotides are TGTGCCAGCAGCTTAGGGCAGCAGCCTAACTACGAGCAGTACTTC.

The table lists this clonotype with many counts. The rearrangement uses TRBV6-2 or TRBV6-3 and TRBJ2-7; D gene uncertain. Germline CDR1 MNHEY, CDR2 SVGEGT. V gave up 6 bases and J gave up 3 bases, with 6 bases separating them. The CDR3 spans 11 residues. CDR3 protein: CASRQHYEQYF. The CDR3 nucleotides read TGTGCCAGCAGACAGCACTACGAGCAGTACTTC.

There are many counts of this clonotype. J is TRBJ2-5 and V is TRBV6-4; 12 bases align to TRBD2. This CDR3 is 19 amino acids long. The trim removed 6 bases at V and 2 bases at J, leaving 16 bases unmatched. Germline loops: CDR1 MRHNA, CDR2 SNTAGT. The CDR3 reads CASSDGSSGRAFWQETQYF. The DNA of the CDR3 is TGTGCCAGCAGCGACGGCTCTAGCGGGAGGGCCTTTTGGCAAGAGACCCAGTACTTC.

This clonotype was seen ten or more times. The chain is built from TRBV15 and TRBJ2-7, with 10 bases lining up with TRBD1. V trimming: 8 bases; J trimming: 4 bases; junction bases outside the gene matches: 11. CDR3 size: 15 residues. Germline CDR1 reads LNHNV; CDR2 reads YYDKDF (reference sequence). CDR3 DNA sequence: TGTGCCACCCGGAGGGGGGGACAGGGGTTTTACGAGCAGTACTTC. Translation gives CATRRGGQGFYEQYF. The full variable domain, rest sourced from reference TRBV15 and TRBJ2-7, is DAMVIQNPRYQVTQFGKPVTLSCSQTLNHNVMYWYQQKSSQAPKLLFHYYDKDFNNEADTPDNFQSRRPNTSFCFLDIRSPGLGDTAMYLCATRRGGQGFYEQYFGPGTRLTVT.

This clonotype was seen a handful of times. The chain carries TRBV3-1 and TRBJ2-7; 13 positions agree with TRBD2. Germline V lookup: CDR1 LGHDT, CDR2 YNNKEL (reference sequence). After removal of 0 bases from V and 5 bases from J, the junction contained 7 bases not matched to a gene. The CDR3 has 17 residues. The CDR3 DNA follows: TGTGCCAGCAGCCAAGAGGGGAGGACTAGCGGGAGAAACGAGCAGTACTTC. It codes for CASSQEGRTSGRNEQYF.

This clonotype was counted ten times or more. The V gene is TRBV19, the J gene TRBJ1-6; TRBD1 is a possible D gene (5 bases). Trimming stripped 3 bases from V and 5 bases from J, with 8 bases between. The CDR3 consists of 14 residues. CDR1 is LNHDA, CDR2 SQIVND, per germline (reference sequence). DNA of the CDR3: TGTGCCAGTAGTATGGGGGGGAATAATTCACCCCTCCACTTT. It encodes CASSMGGNNSPLHF.

This clonotype was counted ten times or more. This chain uses TRBV2 with TRBJ1-1; 7 bases align to TRBD1. The CDR3 has 14 amino acids. After removal of 5 bases from V and 4 bases from J, the junction contained 7 bases not matched to a gene. Per germline, CDR1 SNHLY and CDR2 FYNNEI. The CDR3 DNA reads TGTGCCAGCAGTAGACAGGGCCAGAGCACTGAAGCTTTCTTT. Translation: CASSRQGQSTEAFF.

This clonotype was seen at least ten times. The rearrangement joins TRBV6-1 to TRBJ1-2; D is undetermined. The V gene's germline CDR1 is MNHNS and CDR2 SASEGT. Trimming stripped 8 bases from V and 7 bases from J, with 17 bases between. The CDR3 is 13 residues long. In DNA form, the CDR3 reads TGTGCCAGCGGCCAGGAGATTTGGAGTGGCTACACCTTC. Translation: CASGQEIWSGYTF.

This clonotype was counted ten times or more. This rearrangement joins TRBV6-5 to TRBJ2-7; D call uncertain. V lost 5 bases and J lost 2, with 19 bases in between. Germline V gene sequence: CDR1 MNHEY, CDR2 SVGAGI. This CDR3 is 16 amino acids long. The CDR3 nucleotides are TGTGCCAGCAGTAGGTCAACCGTTAGTCCGGCCTACGAGCAGTACTTC. Amino acids: CASSRSTVSPAYEQYF.

The chain employs TRBV7-2 and TRBJ2-7; D uncertain. Germline CDR1 and CDR2: SGHTA and FQGNSA. The CDR3 spans 11 residues. Between the trimmed V and J ends, which lost 3 bases and 6 bases, there was a span of 6 bases. CDR3 DNA: TGTGCCAGCAGCTTCGCCAGCGAGCAGTACTTC. This gives the protein CASSFASEQYF.

This clonotype was seen ten or more times. The J gene is TRBJ2-7, the V gene TRBV14, with D hard to call. Trimming took 2 bases from V and 6 from J, leaving 8 bases between them. This CDR3 has 12 amino acids. Germline CDR1 SGHDN, CDR2 FVKESK. The CDR3 is CASSQLRPEQYF. CDR3 bases: TGTGCCAGCAGCCAATTGCGCCCCGAGCAGTACTTC.

This clonotype was counted many times. The chain uses TRBV30 and TRBJ2-5; 7 positions match TRBD1. Per the germline V gene, CDR1 is GTSNPN and CDR2 is SVGIG (reference sequence). V trimming: 3 bases; J trimming: 2 bases; junction bases outside the gene matches: 9. The CDR3 loop spans 15 amino acids. The CDR3 DNA reads TGTGCCTGGAGGGGACAACAGGGGCTACAAGAGACCCAGTACTTC. Amino acids: CAWRGQQGLQETQYF.

At least ten counts were recorded for this clonotype. The chain carries TRBV7-2 and TRBJ2-3, with D unclear. Germline lookup yields CDR1 SGHTA and CDR2 FQGNSA. V was clipped by 5 bases and J by 6 bases, with 12 bases between them. This CDR3 contains 13 residues. Written as DNA, the CDR3 is TGTGCCAGCAGCCCACTTGTTTCCGATACGCAGTATTTT. Translating gives CASSPLVSDTQYF. The full variable domain, in which reference TRBV7-2 and TRBJ2-3 provide the parts outside the CDR3, is GAGVSQSPSNKVTEKGKDVELRCDPISGHTALYWYRQSLGQGLEFLIYFQGNSAPDKSGLPSDRFSAERTGGSVSTLTIQRTQQEDSAVYLCASSPLVSDTQYFGPGTRLTVL.

This clonotype was observed a single time. With a much larger clone just one base away, this may be a read error. CDR3 in amino acids: CASSPGQKYGYAF. CDR3 sequence (DNA): TGTGCCAGCTCACCGGGACAGAAGTATGGCTACGCCTTC. The chain carries TRBV18 and TRBJ1-2; 7 positions match TRBD1. This CDR3 is 13 amino acids long. The germline CDR1 and CDR2 sequences are KGHSH and LQKENI.

The chain recombines TRBV27 with TRBJ2-7, with no clear D. CDR1 is MNHEY and CDR2 is SMNVEV in the germline V gene (reference sequence). This CDR3 is 14 amino acids long. Trimming cost V 6 bases and J 1 base, with 13 bases left between them. The CDR3, as DNA: TGTGCCAGCAGACGTGTTGCGCAATCCTACGAGCAGTACTTC. Translation gives CASRRVAQSYEQYF.

Only one count was recorded for this clonotype. This chain uses TRBV6-5 with TRBJ1-6; D might be TRBD1 (6 bases). The CDR3 is 17 residues long. Germline assignment: CDR1 MNHEY and CDR2 SVGAGI. Trimming removed 2 bases at V and 3 bases at J, with 14 bases between. The DNA for the CDR3 is TGTGCCAGCAGTTACGGTCAGGGGCACAGCTATAATTCACCCCTCCACTTT. It is translated as CASSYGQGHSYNSPLHF.

This clonotype appeared many times. The J gene is TRBJ1-1, the V gene TRBV14; possible D gene TRBD1, 5 bases. The germline gives CDR1 SGHDN, CDR2 FVKESK. The V gene lost 0 bases and the J gene lost 4 bases, with 9 bases spanning the gap. This CDR3 comprises 14 residues. The CDR3 region has the DNA TGTGCCAGCAGCCAAGAGCCGGGGGGCACTGAAGCTTTCTTT. Translating it yields CASSQEPGGTEAFF.

This clonotype was counted many times. The chain couples TRBV20-1 to TRBJ1-5; possibly TRBD1 for D (6 bases). Germline loops: CDR1 DFQATT, CDR2 SNEGSKA (reference sequence). Trimming removed 2 bases from V and 2 bases from J, with 7 bases in between. This CDR3 comprises 13 residues. CDR3 sequence: CSARSGGNQPQHF. As DNA, the CDR3 is TGCAGTGCTAGATCAGGGGGCAATCAGCCCCAGCATTTT.

The sample holds many counts of this clonotype. The chain uses TRBV6-2 or TRBV6-3 and TRBJ2-4, with a weak D call TRBD1 (6 bases). Germline-derived CDR1 and CDR2 are MNHEY and SVGEGT. Trimming removed 0 bases from V and 1 base from J, with 10 bases in between. The CDR3 is 16 residues long. CDR3 in DNA: TGTGCCAGCAGTTACTCCCCGAGGGGGGCCAAAAACATTCAGTACTTC. Translated: CASSYSPRGAKNIQYF.